The 22 T cell receptor beta chains reported below all come from one sample, sequenced in a study of siplizumab effects on memory and regulatory T cells (dated by TCRdb to the late 2010s). To prepare the library, the immunoSEQ multiplex PCR assay was applied. Held by TCRdb, this immuneACCESS table contains in-frame sequences only and omits some clones. Under half of the omission traces to an unresolved V gene where checked; the cause of the rest is unknown. Here the sample has approximately 9,500 clones; 35% to 55% occur a single time. Jointly, the top ten make up 22% of the sample. Mixed lymphocyte reaction cells were cocultured at 37°C for 5 to 7 days. These TCRs are of unknown antigen specificity. Source material: CFSE-low (dividing) CD4+ T cells sorted from an allogeneic mixed lymphocyte reaction. These receptors all come from a human donor in good health; the cells came from an allogeneic mixed lymphocyte reaction.

The V call is TRBV7-3, the J call TRBJ2-3, with unresolved D. Per the germline V gene, CDR1 is SGHTA and CDR2 is FQGTGA. This CDR3 has 14 amino acids. V was clipped by 2 bases and J by 0 bases, with 6 bases between them. The CDR3 loop reads CASSLVRSTDTQYF. The CDR3 nucleotides are TGTGCCAGCAGCTTAGTAAGGAGCACAGATACGCAGTATTTT.

This clone is labeled as medium-sized. This sequence joins TRBV7-3 and TRBJ2-3; 8 nucleotides align to TRBD2. In germline, CDR1 is SGHTA, CDR2 FQGTGA. The ends lost 1 base at V and 10 bases at J; junction bases unmatched: 4. The CDR3 is made up of 13 amino acids. CDR3 DNA: TGTGCCAGCAGCTTAAGAGCGGGAGTATCGCAGTATTTT. This translates into CASSLRAGVSQYF.

This rearrangement joins TRBV19 to TRBJ1-2; 7 nucleotides agree with TRBD1. Germline CDR1 reads LNHDA; CDR2 reads SQIVND (reference sequence). The CDR3 extends over 14 amino acids. After removal of 6 bases from V and 2 bases from J, the junction contained 6 bases not matched to a gene. CDR3 coding DNA: TGTGCCAGTAGAATGAAGGGGGCCAACTATGGCTACACCTTC. Translated: CASRMKGANYGYTF.

The V gene is TRBV19, the J gene TRBJ1-5; D is perhaps TRBD1 (5 bases). There are 12 residues in the CDR3. The V end was cut by 11 bases, the J end by 3 bases, with 11 bases between. The germline CDR1 and CDR2 sequences are LNHDA and SQIVND (reference sequence). The CDR3 sequence: CAVKGLNQPQHF. The CDR3 DNA reads TGTGCCGTAAAGGGGCTCAATCAGCCCCAGCATTTT.

This clone was observed a handful of times. The chain joins TRBV5-1 to TRBJ2-2; no firm D call. V lost 5 bases and J lost 3, with 14 bases in between. Germline CDR1 reads SGHRS; CDR2 reads YFSETQ. The CDR3 is 15 residues long. CDR3: CASRKLGIDTGELFF. The CDR3, as DNA: TGCGCCAGCAGGAAGTTAGGGATCGACACCGGGGAGCTGTTTTTT. Combining the CDR3 with reference TRBV5-1 and TRBJ2-2 gives the whole variable domain KAGVTQTPRYLIKTRGQQVTLSCSPISGHRSVSWYQQTPGQGLQFLFEYFSETQRNKGNFPGRFSGRQFSNSRSEMNVSTLELGDSALYLCASRKLGIDTGELFFGEGSRLTVL.

This clone showed up just a few times. A junction boundary mismatches the germline segment, possibly from a read error. The rearrangement links TRBV10-2 to TRBJ2-5; perhaps TRBD2 as D (6 bases). Germline V CDR1 and CDR2: WSHSY, SAAADI. The CDR3 loop spans 15 amino acids. CDR3 residues: CASSEWGTSQETQYF. The CDR3 nucleotides are TGCGCCAGCAGCGAGTGGGGGACTTCCCAAGAGACCCAGTACTTC.

This clone was seen a handful of times. This chain links TRBV29-1 with TRBJ1-1; D gene ambiguous. The length of the CDR3 is 13 residues. Germline lookup yields CDR1 SQVTM and CDR2 ANQGSEA. The V end was cut by 3 bases, the J end by 6 bases, with 14 bases between. CDR3 in amino acids: CSVDLRVGPEAFF. The CDR3 DNA is TGCAGCGTTGATCTTCGGGTCGGGCCTGAAGCTTTCTTT.

The rearrangement links TRBV18 to TRBJ2-7; D tentatively fits TRBD1 or TRBD2 (5 bases each). This CDR3 is built from 18 residues. The V and J ends lost 6 bases and 0 bases respectively, with 24 bases between them. Germline CDR1 and CDR2: KGHSH and LQKENI. CDR3 DNA sequence: TGTGCCAGCTCCTTCCTTCCCGGGACCTCCCAAGGCTCCTACGAGCAGTACTTC. The encoded protein is CASSFLPGTSQGSYEQYF.

The gene calls are TRBV5-1 and TRBJ2-5; D assignment may be TRBD1 or TRBD2 (6 bases each). Germline-derived CDR1 and CDR2 are SGHRS and YFSETQ. V gave up 0 bases and J gave up 7 bases, with 19 bases separating them. This CDR3 spans 16 amino acids. CDR3 amino acids: CASSLEAVLGGGTQYF. The CDR3 DNA reads TGCGCCAGCAGCTTGGAGGCTGTCCTAGGAGGGGGGACCCAGTACTTC. Using reference TRBV5-1 and TRBJ2-5 for the parts outside the CDR3, the full variable domain is KAGVTQTPRYLIKTRGQQVTLSCSPISGHRSVSWYQQTPGQGLQFLFEYFSETQRNKGNFPGRFSGRQFSNSRSEMNVSTLELGDSALYLCASSLEAVLGGGTQYFGPGTRLLVL.

The sample holds a few counts of this clone. This chain joins TRBV15 and TRBJ2-4, with D tentatively TRBD1 (5 bases). The CDR3 covers 12 residues. The germline gives CDR1 LNHNV, CDR2 YYDKDF (reference sequence). V lost 2 bases and J lost 12, with 11 bases in between. The CDR3 nucleotides are TGTGCCACCAGCAGATTCGTGGGGCCTCAGTACTTC. Translated: CATSRFVGPQYF.

This clone was counted between two and nine times. The chain uses TRBV19 and TRBJ1-3; D perhaps matches TRBD1 (5 bases). Germline CDR1 LNHDA, CDR2 SQIVND (reference sequence). Deletions cut 8 bases from V and 9 bases from J, with 23 bases between. This CDR3 has 15 residues. This CDR3 is CASRMEDRRGSTIYF. DNA for the CDR3: TGTGCCAGTCGGATGGAGGACCGGCGGGGGAGCACCATATATTTT.

This clone was seen only a few times. This chain connects TRBV6-6 to TRBJ2-5; D not certain. V gave up 4 bases and J gave up 7 bases, with 10 bases separating them. CDR1 is MNHNY and CDR2 is SVGAGI in the germline V gene (reference sequence). CDR3 length: 12 residues. CDR3 amino acids: CASSSYSRTQYF. CDR3 DNA: TGTGCCAGCAGTTCCTACAGTAGGACCCAGTACTTC.

This clone came up a few times. V gene TRBV27 combines with J gene TRBJ2-1, with D uncertain. Germline V CDR1 and CDR2: MNHEY, SMNVEV (reference sequence). The CDR3 has 11 amino acids. V lost 5 bases, J lost 10 bases, and 9 bases lay in between. The CDR3: CASSHLLEQFF. The CDR3 DNA follows: TGTGCCAGCAGTCACCTATTGGAGCAGTTCTTC.

The rearrangement links TRBV5-1 to TRBJ2-2; TRBD1 might be the D (5 bases). The CDR3 extends over 14 amino acids. Trimming took 0 bases from V and 7 from J, leaving 10 bases between them. Germline CDR1 SGHRS, CDR2 YFSETQ. The CDR3 nucleotides read TGCGCCAGCAGCTTGGTTCAGGGTCTCGGGGAGCTGTTTTTT. This codes for CASSLVQGLGELFF.

This chain uses TRBV11-3 with TRBJ2-1; D unclear. The CDR3 is made up of 14 amino acids. Germline V gene lookup returns CDR1 SGHNT and CDR2 YENEEA. Trimming left V 5 bases short and J 0 bases short, with 8 bases between. CDR3 nucleotides: TGTGCCAGCAGCCAACTAAACTCCTACAATGAGCAGTTCTTC. The encoded protein is CASSQLNSYNEQFF.

Within the sample, this clone is medium-sized (0.01 to 0.1%). This sequence joins TRBV5-1 and TRBJ2-1, with D possibly being TRBD2 (6 bases). V lost 4 bases to trimming and J lost 7 bases, with 9 bases between them. Germline V gene data show CDR1 as SGHRS and CDR2 as YFSETQ. This CDR3 contains 12 residues. The CDR3 coding sequence is TGCGCCAGCAGCCCCCTAGCGAATGAGCAGTTCTTC. Protein: CASSPLANEQFF.

CDR3 amino acids: CASNRDSLNTEAFF. CDR3 nucleotide sequence: TGCGCCAGCAACAGGGACTCACTGAACACTGAAGCTTTCTTT. The V and J genes are TRBV5-1 and TRBJ1-1, with D tentatively TRBD1 (6 bases). The CDR3 consists of 14 residues. V was trimmed by 6 bases and J by 0 bases, leaving 12 bases between them. Germline V gives CDR1 SGHRS, CDR2 YFSETQ.

V and J are TRBV28 and TRBJ1-2; D is perhaps TRBD1 (6 bases). CDR3 length: 13 amino acids. CDR1 and CDR2 from the germline V gene are MDHEN and SYDVKM. Trimming pared 6 bases from V and 0 bases from J, leaving 8 bases between. CDR3: CASRDSSNYGYTF. The CDR3 DNA follows: TGTGCCAGCAGGGACAGTTCTAACTATGGCTACACCTTC.

This clone was seen a handful of times. V is TRBV10-2 and J is TRBJ2-1; TRBD2 is a possible D gene (7 bases). The CDR3 runs 15 residues. V was shortened by 8 bases and J by 5 bases, with 19 bases between the two germline ends. Germline V gives CDR1 WSHSY, CDR2 SAAADI. The CDR3 nucleotides are TGCGCCAGCTATGGGAGCGGGGCAGGGGACAATGAGCAGTTCTTC. Translating gives CASYGSGAGDNEQFF.

The chain carries TRBV5-1 and TRBJ2-7; tentatively, D is TRBD2 (6 bases). This CDR3 contains 17 residues. Germline CDR1 reads SGHRS; CDR2 reads YFSETQ. With 4 bases removed from V and 0 bases from J, the gap between germline ends came to 20 bases. This CDR3 reads CASSPGTGLKSSYEQYF. DNA of the CDR3: TGCGCCAGCAGCCCTGGCACAGGACTAAAGAGCTCCTACGAGCAGTACTTC. Supplemented by reference TRBV5-1 and TRBJ2-7, the full variable domain reads KAGVTQTPRYLIKTRGQQVTLSCSPISGHRSVSWYQQTPGQGLQFLFEYFSETQRNKGNFPGRFSGRQFSNSRSEMNVSTLELGDSALYLCASSPGTGLKSSYEQYFGPGTRLTVT.

The rearrangement uses TRBV18 and TRBJ2-5; 8 nucleotides align to TRBD2. The end of the DNA aligns better with TRBJ2-7, so the J call may be wrong. Looked up from germline, CDR1 is KGHSH and CDR2 is LQKENI. This CDR3 is built from 20 residues. CDR3 nucleotide sequence: TGTGCCAGCTCACGCGTCTTAAGTAGCGGGGCGGACCTCGCGGCGGGCGAGCAGTACTTC. Translated, it gives CASSRVLSSGADLAAGEQYF.

The rearrangement uses TRBV7-2 and TRBJ2-6; possible D gene TRBD1, 6 bases. V lost 2 bases to trimming and J lost 4 bases, with 15 bases between them. The CDR3 consists of 17 residues. The germline CDR1 and CDR2 sequences are SGHTA and FQGNSA. This chain's CDR3 is CASSLRRGTRGANVLTF. The DNA for the CDR3 is TGTGCCAGCAGCTTACGCCGTGGGACAAGGGGGGCCAACGTCCTGACTTTC.